This T cell receptor (beta chain) was sequenced in a study of cytomegalovirus exposure and HLA in healthy donors. Regarding the study as a whole: Per a prior analysis, the majority of TCR beta V segments were productive roughly 90% or roughly 30% of the time. Some V segments (TRBV6-2 and TRBV6-3 among them) were excluded as indistinguishable.

Comment on this clone: Antigen unknown.

PCR involved 60 Vbeta and 13 Jbeta primers. Some clones are missing from TCRdb's copy, which holds only in-frame ones; the method was immunoSEQ multiplex PCR. Among over 100,000 clones, about 70% were seen once, and the ten largest hold approximately 0.9%. CDR1 is MNHEY, CDR2 SVGAGI, per germline. Trimming removed 2 bases at V and 5 bases at J, with 12 bases between. The CDR3 is made up of 14 amino acids. The sample comprised PBMCs. The chain employs TRBV6-5 and TRBJ1-1; no clear D. The sequence came from a woman younger than 45 in good health and CMV-seronegative. The DNA for the CDR3 is TGTGCCAGCAGTTACGAGGAACGTGGTACTGAAGCTTTCTTT. Translation: CASSYEERGTEAFF.